These 14 T cell receptor beta chains came from one sample sequenced in a study of cytomegalovirus exposure and HLA in healthy donors. Vbeta (60) and Jbeta (13) primers were used in the PCR. Clones were read by immunoSEQ multiplex PCR, and TCRdb kept only the in-frame ones, dropping some. The table includes more than 100,000 clones, around 80% detected once. The sequencing sample was made of PBMCs. These receptors were obtained from a woman between 40 and 55 years old in good health and CMV-seropositive.

This clone has only one observation. The chain joins TRBV6-5 to TRBJ1-1, with 9 positions matching TRBD1. This CDR3 has 15 residues. V shed 6 bases and J 1 base; nucleotides not matched to a gene: 6. Germline lookup yields CDR1 MNHEY and CDR2 SVGAGI. CDR3 bases: TGTGCCAGCAGACGCACAGGGGGCGCGAACACTGAAGCTTTCTTT. Translation: CASRRTGGANTEAFF.

CDR3 nucleotides: TGTGCCAGCAGTTACTCCCGGCGGGGGACCCAAGAGACCCAGTACTTC. Its translation is CASSYSRRGTQETQYF. The chain carries TRBV6-5 and TRBJ2-5; 7 bases align to TRBD2. Germline assignment: CDR1 MNHEY and CDR2 SVGAGI. The CDR3 is 16 amino acids. J gave up 1 base and V 0 bases, and 5 bases lay outside the gene matches.

The chain links TRBV4-1 to TRBJ2-5; 11 nucleotides match TRBD2. V was clipped by 1 base and J by 7 bases; unmatched bases: 14. This CDR3 region has 18 residues. CDR1 and CDR2 from the germline V gene are MGHRA and YSYEKL. The CDR3 DNA reads TGCGCCAGCAGCCAAGCTGGTGGGGGACTAGCGGCTGTGGGGACCCAGTACTTC. This sequence encodes CASSQAGGGLAAVGTQYF.

This chain uses TRBV6-5 with TRBJ1-2; D may be TRBD1 (5 bases). Germline assignment: CDR1 MNHEY and CDR2 SVGAGI. This CDR3 is 13 amino acids long. V lost 6 bases and J lost 7, with 15 bases in between. The CDR3 reads CASRPCRDCGYTF. As DNA, the CDR3 is TGTGCCAGCAGACCCTGCAGGGACTGTGGCTACACCTTC.

A word on this clone: One end of the junction is discordant with germline, which a read error may explain. The chain uses TRBV7-7 and TRBJ2-5; D call uncertain. CDR1 SSHAT and CDR2 FNYEAQ come from the germline V gene (reference sequence). CDR3 length equals 13 residues. DNA for the CDR3: TGTGCTAGCAGCTTAGGTTATCAAGAGACCCAGTACTTC. Its protein product is CASSLGYQETQYF.

This CDR3 is CASNPSGNINEQFF. CDR3 nucleotide sequence: TGTGCCAGCAATCCTAGCGGGAACATCAATGAGCAGTTCTTC. The chain uses TRBV2 and TRBJ2-1; 9 bases agree with TRBD2. The CDR3 length is 14 residues. Germline loops: CDR1 SNHLY, CDR2 FYNNEI. The V and J ends lost 7 bases and 6 bases, in that order; junction bases with no gene match: 7.

This clone was counted between two and nine times. This chain connects TRBV7-2 to TRBJ2-5; a possible D gene is TRBD1 (7 bases). Trimming left V 4 bases short and J 0 bases short, with 15 bases between. The CDR3 consists of 16 residues. The germline CDR1 and CDR2 sequences are SGHTA and FQGNSA. CDR3 in amino acids: CASSSPQGGYQETQYF. CDR3 coding DNA: TGTGCCAGCAGCTCACCTCAGGGGGGCTACCAAGAGACCCAGTACTTC.

This clone was observed a single time. The CDR3: CAISELNTPSNSPLHF. CDR3 in DNA: TGTGCCATCAGTGAGTTGAACACCCCCTCCAATTCACCCCTCCACTTT. This chain joins TRBV10-3 and TRBJ1-6; D is unresolved. The CDR3 extends over 16 amino acids. Germline V gene sequence: CDR1 ENHRY, CDR2 SYGVKD. The V and J ends lost 1 base and 7 bases respectively, with 14 bases between them.

The V call is TRBV30, the J call TRBJ2-6; D is possibly TRBD1 (6 bases). CDR3 size: 14 residues. V lost 4 bases and J lost 2, with 9 bases in between. Germline values: CDR1 GTSNPN, CDR2 SVGIG (reference sequence). The CDR3 loop reads CAWTTGTGANVLTF. In DNA form, the CDR3 reads TGTGCCTGGACAACAGGGACTGGGGCCAACGTCCTGACTTTC.

This clone was detected a few times. This chain links TRBV7-2 with TRBJ1-3, with D possibly matching TRBD1 (5 bases). CDR3 size: 15 residues. Between the trimmed V and J ends, which lost 5 bases and 4 bases, there was a span of 15 bases. CDR1 and CDR2 (germline): SGHTA, FQGNSA. The CDR3 DNA reads as TGTGCCAGCAGCCTACAGGATGGCGAGGGAAACACCATATATTTT. It translates to CASSLQDGEGNTIYF. Variable domain in full (rest from reference TRBV7-2 and TRBJ1-3): GAGVSQSPSNKVTEKGKDVELRCDPISGHTALYWYRQSLGQGLEFLIYFQGNSAPDKSGLPSDRFSAERTGGSVSTLTIQRTQQEDSAVYLCASSLQDGEGNTIYFGEGSWLTVV.

The chain employs TRBV7-2 and TRBJ2-1, with 7 bases identical to TRBD2. The CDR3 loop spans 15 amino acids. Germline CDR1 is SGHTA and CDR2 is FQGNSA. V lost 2 bases, J lost 5 bases, and 6 bases stayed unmatched. CDR3 DNA sequence: TGTGCCAGCAGCTTACTTAGCGGGTTAAACAATGAGCAGTTCTTC. Its protein product is CASSLLSGLNNEQFF.

The rearrangement links TRBV5-4 to TRBJ2-5; 7 positions match TRBD2. The CDR3 loop spans 16 amino acids. Germline CDR1 SGHNT, CDR2 YYREEE (reference sequence). The V gene end was trimmed by 3 bases and the J gene end by 0 bases; junction bases not matched to a gene: 8. Here the CDR3 reads CASSSPGSGYQETQYF. DNA for the CDR3: TGTGCCAGCAGCTCCCCTGGTAGCGGGTACCAAGAGACCCAGTACTTC.

The genes are TRBV7-6 and TRBJ1-6; D not resolved. CDR3 size: 14 residues. Per germline, CDR1 SGHVS and CDR2 FNYEAQ. V was trimmed by 5 bases and J by 8 bases, leaving 13 bases between them. The CDR3 nucleotides read TGTGCCAGCAGCCCGACCGGGGAGGATTCACCCCTCCACTTT. This translates into CASSPTGEDSPLHF.

The V call is TRBV30, the J call TRBJ1-2, with 9 bases lining up with TRBD1. Unmatched junction bases numbered 4, after V lost 4 bases and J lost 7 bases. Germline lookup yields CDR1 GTSNPN and CDR2 SVGIG (reference sequence). This CDR3 has 12 amino acids. The CDR3 DNA is TGTGCCTGGAACTGGGACAGGGTTGGCTACACCTTC. Residues: CAWNWDRVGYTF.